Presented here are 5 T cell receptor beta chains from one specimen sequenced in a study of OX40 agonist ivuxolimab in advanced cancers. Generated by immunoSEQ multiplex PCR, the TCRdb table keeps only in-frame clones and is missing some. This sample carries about 32,000 clones, 84% of them seen once, and the ten largest clones take roughly a fifth. The source material was CD4+ or CD8+ T cells sorted from blood, sampled in a trial of the OX40 agonist ivuxolimab. The receptor set was obtained from an adult with an advanced solid tumor such as melanoma, head and neck, liver or kidney cancer.

The gene calls are TRBV27 and TRBJ1-5; TRBD1 might be the D (5 bases). CDR3 length: 15 residues. Trimming left V 3 bases short and J 0 bases short, with 9 bases between. Germline V gene data show CDR1 as MNHEY and CDR2 as SMNVEV (reference sequence). CDR3: CASSFLGDSNQPQHF. Written as DNA, the CDR3 is TGTGCCAGCAGTTTCCTAGGGGATAGCAATCAGCCCCAGCATTTT.

This clone was seen more than once but under ten times. The chain is built from TRBV4-1 and TRBJ2-7, with D perhaps given as TRBD1 or TRBD2 (5 bases each). Germline loops: CDR1 MGHRA, CDR2 YSYEKL. The V gene lost 0 bases and the J gene lost 3 bases, with 12 bases spanning the gap. The CDR3 is 15 residues long. CDR3 nucleotide sequence: TGCGCCAGCAGCCAAGAAAGGGACCTCCACTACGAGCAGTACTTC. Amino acid sequence: CASSQERDLHYEQYF.

V is TRBV5-1 and J is TRBJ2-6; 9 nucleotides line up with TRBD1. This CDR3 spans 17 amino acids. CDR1 SGHRS and CDR2 YFSETQ come from the germline V gene. V lost 2 bases and J lost 4; bases outside the gene matches: 7. CDR3 nucleotide sequence: TGCGCCAGCAGCTTCGTACAGGGGGCGATGGGGGCCAACGTCCTGACTTTC. This codes for CASSFVQGAMGANVLTF. The full variable domain, rest sourced from reference TRBV5-1 and TRBJ2-6, is KAGVTQTPRYLIKTRGQQVTLSCSPISGHRSVSWYQQTPGQGLQFLFEYFSETQRNKGNFPGRFSGRQFSNSRSEMNVSTLELGDSALYLCASSFVQGAMGANVLTFGAGSRLTVL.

The chain links TRBV18 to TRBJ2-5; 7 bases fit TRBD2. CDR3 size: 15 residues. The germline gives CDR1 KGHSH, CDR2 LQKENI. Trimming removed 4 bases from V and 5 bases from J; junction bases left unmatched: 10. The CDR3 spells CASSLLTQAGETQYF. CDR3 nucleotide sequence: TGTGCCAGCTCACTCTTGACTCAAGCGGGGGAGACCCAGTACTTC.

This clone was seen a handful of times. The chain is built from TRBV7-9 and TRBJ2-4, with 7 bases identical to TRBD1. In germline, CDR1 is SEHNR, CDR2 FQNEAQ (reference sequence). The CDR3 loop spans 16 amino acids. Trimming at V came to 3 bases and at J to 3 bases, leaving 8 bases not matched to a gene. Here the CDR3 reads CASSFVTGEGKNIQYF. The CDR3 DNA sequence: TGTGCCAGCAGCTTCGTCACAGGGGAAGGCAAAAACATTCAGTACTTC.